The sequence of this T cell receptor (beta chain) was determined in a study of blood T cell repertoires in COVID-19 (TCRdb year 2020). For the wider study: Samples covering the acute and convalescent phases of COVID-19 were provided by collaborators in the United States, Italy and Spain. The material from the prospective study consisted of cDNA or gDNA derived from T cells, B-cell-depleted T cells, or PBMCs. Deeply sampled blood TCRbeta repertoires from subjects exposed to, actively infected with, or recovered from COVID-19 were included in the dataset. The repertoires were released in a freely available public database meant as a resource for research on the immune response to SARS-CoV-2. Samples came from the ongoing ImmuneRACE study (first 160 participants) plus 1,254 subjects from 6 global collaborators. Nearly every sample came with metadata listing a de-identified subject ID, COVID-19 status, age in years and sex. HLA class I and class II types, where available, came from metadata supplied by the sample provider rather than from assay-based typing.

TCRbeta CDR3 regions were amplified from genomic DNA using the immunoSEQ Assay, a bias-controlled multiplex PCR. The original pipeline was this. The number of nucleated cells in each sample was estimated from the amplification of reference gene primers within the assay. To quantify the absolute abundance of each unique TCRbeta CDR3 rearrangement, sequence reads were collapsed and filtered. For each sample, productive Simpson clonality was calculated by taking the square root of Simpson's diversity index across productive rearrangements. In TCRdb, the immuneACCESS table is reduced to in-frame sequences with V and J assigned. These tables do not hold every clone; where another copy was compared, an unresolved V gene accounts for under half, and the others remain unexplained. V, J and clone size were drawn from that table, and D and trimming were deduced from the DNA. Within this sample are tens of thousands of clones, with approximately 88% of them counted one time only. Less than 4.5% of the sample comes from the top ten.

A remark on this clone: It has no known antigen specificity. Base qualities were left out, and no much larger clone turns up one base away.

Overall study outcomes, separate from this receptor: How much clinical and demographic metadata was included differed by source and by participant, and the metadata was provided uncurated.

Collaborating institutions collected whole blood in K2EDTA tubes following their own protocols. Collaborator samples were shipped for TCRbeta analysis as frozen whole blood, isolated PBMCs, or DNA extracted from either sample type. Trimming costs V 5 bases and J 6 bases, and their ends lie 17 bases apart. Reading from cysteine to phenylalanine, the CDR3 counts 14 amino acids. The only DNA kept is the CDR3, 42 bases in frame from the first base. CDR1 LNHDA and CDR2 SQIVND are derived from the germline V gene (reference sequence). The sequencing input was peripheral blood. The receptor comes from a man between 45 and 60 years old with active COVID-19. The sequence links TRBV19 to TRBJ2-7, with TRBD1 tentatively as D gene (6 bases match). The base sequence is TGTGCCAGTAGTCGTACAGGGAGTATCACCGAGCAGTACTTC. It translates to CASSRTGSITEQYF.